This passage covers 28 T cell receptor beta chains from one sample sequenced in a study of T cell repertoires in cytomegalovirus infection. TCRdb re-derived calls from the reads in MiXCR, one entry per CDR3 protein. The sample holds fewer than 350,000 distinct CDR3 sequences, just under 30% seen once. Antigen specificity for these receptors is unknown. Sequencing was performed on cultured PBMCs, taken from culture after CMV antigen stimulation. The source of these receptors is a human donor in good health (CMV status not recorded). Some clones in this sample may be carry-over from other donors' samples.

This clonotype was counted only a few times. CDR3 in amino acids: CASSDAGRGRGYGYTF. For the CDR3, the DNA is TGTGCCAGCAGTGATGCTGGCAGGGGCAGAGGGTATGGCTACACCTTC. The V gene is TRBV6-1, the J gene TRBJ1-2; a possible D gene is TRBD1 (6 bases). CDR1 is MNHNS, CDR2 SASEGT, per germline. The CDR3 extends over 16 amino acids. With 3 bases removed from V and 5 bases from J, the gap between germline ends came to 19 bases.

This chain uses TRBV18 with TRBJ2-1, with 10 bases matching TRBD1. The CDR3 runs 16 residues. Trimming took 5 bases from V and 6 from J; bases not matched to a gene: 10. Germline CDR1 KGHSH, CDR2 LQKENI. CDR3 amino acids: CASSSDRGSLGNEQFF. The CDR3 DNA sequence: TGTGCCAGCTCATCGGACAGGGGGTCTCTGGGCAATGAGCAGTTCTTC.

This clonotype has just a few counts. CDR3 in amino acids: CASSAWTSGGPTDTQYF. CDR3 bases: TGCGCCAGCAGCGCGTGGACTAGCGGGGGACCCACAGATACGCAGTATTTT. V and J are TRBV5-1 and TRBJ2-3; 13 bases agree with TRBD2. Per the germline V gene, CDR1 is SGHRS and CDR2 is YFSETQ. The CDR3 covers 17 residues. J lost 2 bases, V lost 4 bases, and 7 bases had no gene match. The variable domain in full, with the rest retrieved from reference TRBV5-1 and TRBJ2-3, is KAGVTQTPRYLIKTRGQQVTLSCSPISGHRSVSWYQQTPGQGLQFLFEYFSETQRNKGNFPGRFSGRQFSNSRSEMNVSTLELGDSALYLCASSAWTSGGPTDTQYFGPGTRLTVL.

The chain has TRBV19 and TRBJ1-1; no firm D call. Germline V gene lookup returns CDR1 LNHDA and CDR2 SQIVND (reference sequence). There are 12 residues in the CDR3. V shed 4 bases and J shed 3 bases, with 6 bases lying between them. This chain's CDR3 is CASSRVYTEAFF. The CDR3 DNA reads as TGTGCCAGTAGTAGGGTGTACACTGAAGCTTTCTTT. Full variable domain (missing parts from reference TRBV19 and TRBJ1-1): DGGITQSPKYLFRKEGQNVTLSCEQNLNHDAMYWYRQDPGQGLRLIYYSQIVNDFQKGDIAEGYSVSREKKESFPLTVTSAQKNPTAFYLCASSRVYTEAFFGQGTRLTVV.

This clonotype was recorded a few times. J is TRBJ1-1 and V is TRBV25-1, with D tentatively TRBD1 (5 bases). CDR3 length: 17 residues. Germline assignment: CDR1 MGHDK and CDR2 SYGVNS. Trimming removed 4 bases from V and 3 bases from J, with 21 bases in between. CDR3 residues: CASSAQKEGGVYTEAFF. The CDR3 DNA is TGTGCCAGCAGTGCCCAGAAGGAGGGAGGGGTCTACACTGAAGCTTTCTTT.

The chain combines TRBV5-1 with TRBJ2-1; a possible D gene is TRBD1 (5 bases). The CDR3 covers 15 residues. V was trimmed by 0 bases and J by 2 bases, leaving 9 bases between them. The germline gives CDR1 SGHRS, CDR2 YFSETQ. CDR3 bases: TGCGCCAGCAGCTTGGTTCAGGGCCCCTACAATGAGCAGTTCTTC. Translated, it gives CASSLVQGPYNEQFF.

V usage is TRBV25-1 and J usage is TRBJ1-4; the D is unclear. V was trimmed by 4 bases and J by 6 bases, leaving 6 bases between them. Germline V gene data show CDR1 as MGHDK and CDR2 as SYGVNS. The CDR3 has 12 residues. Here the CDR3 reads CASSGRDEKLFF. The CDR3 bases are TGTGCCAGCAGTGGGAGGGATGAAAAACTGTTTTTT.

This clonotype occurred a few times. The chain joins TRBV10-3 to TRBJ2-1; 8 positions agree with TRBD1. CDR1 and CDR2 from the germline V gene are ENHRY and SYGVKD. The CDR3 length is 14 residues. V dropped 8 bases and J dropped 5; count of bases not matched to a gene: 8. CDR3 in DNA: TGTGCCATCCTGGGGCAGGGGGCGAACAATGAGCAGTTCTTC. Translating it yields CAILGQGANNEQFF.

This clonotype showed up just a few times. The rearrangement uses TRBV7-9 and TRBJ2-1, with 9 bases fitting TRBD2. CDR3 length: 15 residues. The ends lost 3 bases at V and 3 bases at J; junction bases unmatched: 3. The V gene's germline CDR1 is SEHNR and CDR2 FQNEAQ (reference sequence). As DNA, the CDR3 is TGTGCCAGCAGCTTTAGCGGGGGAAACTACAATGAGCAGTTCTTC. It specifies CASSFSGGNYNEQFF.

In its sample, this clonotype was seen a few times. The chain couples TRBV10-2 to TRBJ1-6; the D gene is possibly TRBD1 (6 bases). CDR3 length: 15 residues. The V gene lost 0 bases and the J gene lost 10 bases, with 13 bases spanning the gap. The V gene's germline CDR1 is WSHSY and CDR2 SAAADI. CDR3 residues: CASSESERGNSPLHF. Here the CDR3 DNA reads TGCGCCAGCAGTGAGTCGGAAAGGGGGAACTCACCCCTCCACTTT.

The V and J genes are TRBV12-3 or TRBV12-4 and TRBJ1-2; D is uncertain. Trimming removed 7 bases from V and 6 bases from J, with 21 bases in between. The CDR3 sequence is 15 residues long. The CDR3 sequence is CASTFKLRRRDGYTF. CDR3 coding DNA: TGTGCCAGCACCTTTAAACTCCGGAGGCGAGATGGCTACACCTTC.

This clonotype has ten or more counts. The chain employs TRBV10-3 and TRBJ1-1; 9 bases align to TRBD1. Germline V lookup: CDR1 ENHRY, CDR2 SYGVKD. V lost 3 bases to trimming and J lost 1 base; unmatched junction nucleotides: 3. This CDR3 has 15 amino acids. The CDR3 nucleotides are TGTGCCATCAGTGAAACGGGACAGGGGAACACTGAAGCTTTCTTT. This codes for CAISETGQGNTEAFF.

The rearrangement uses TRBV5-4 and TRBJ1-6; 7 bases are shared with TRBD1. Germline-derived CDR1 and CDR2 are SGHNT and YYREEE (reference sequence). Trimming at V came to 1 base and at J to 9 bases, leaving 4 bases not matched to a gene. The CDR3 sequence is 14 residues long. CDR3 amino acids: CASSLRRQGSPLHF. The CDR3 region has the DNA TGTGCCAGCAGCTTGAGACGACAGGGTTCACCCCTCCACTTT.

This clonotype has just one count. The chain couples TRBV7-3 to TRBJ1-6; no clear D. V was shortened by 1 base and J by 6 bases, with 10 bases between the two germline ends. The CDR3 length is 15 residues. Germline assignment: CDR1 SGHTA and CDR2 FQGTGA. In nucleotides, the CDR3 is TGTGCCAGCAGCTTAAGTTCCGGGGTTAATTCACCCCTCCACTTT. It specifies CASSLSSGVNSPLHF.

The V and J genes are TRBV28 and TRBJ2-1; 10 bases are shared with TRBD2. Per germline, CDR1 MDHEN and CDR2 SYDVKM. The CDR3 is 18 residues long. V shed 5 bases and J 2 bases; nucleotides not matched to a gene: 12. Here the CDR3 DNA reads TGTGCCAGCAGTCCACTAAACCGTAGCGGGAGGACCTACAATGAGCAGTTCTTC. Residues: CASSPLNRSGRTYNEQFF.

This clonotype was found many times. The rearrangement links TRBV20-1 to TRBJ1-3, with D possibly matching TRBD1 (6 bases). The germline CDR1 and CDR2 sequences are DFQATT and SNEGSKA (reference sequence). CDR3 length: 13 amino acids. V was clipped by 5 bases and J by 6 bases, with 14 bases between them. Written as DNA, the CDR3 is TGCAGTGCTTCCTACAGGGCAACAAACACCATATATTTT. Translating it yields CSASYRATNTIYF.

The J gene is TRBJ2-7, the V gene TRBV6-6, with TRBD2 matching over 7 bases. Per the germline V gene, CDR1 is MNHNY and CDR2 is SVGAGI (reference sequence). This CDR3 spans 15 amino acids. The ends lost 6 bases at V and 6 bases at J; junction bases unmatched: 14. The CDR3 DNA follows: TGTGCCAGCAGGGATTTCGGGGGGACTTCCGCCGAGCAGTACTTC. Translating gives CASRDFGGTSAEQYF.

The chain combines TRBV14 with TRBJ1-2; 8 nucleotides line up with TRBD1. This CDR3 is 16 amino acids long. Per the germline V gene, CDR1 is SGHDN and CDR2 is FVKESK. V lost 2 bases, J lost 2 bases, and 7 bases stayed unmatched. CDR3 nucleotide sequence: TGTGCCAGCAGCCAACTACGACAGGGGTGGAACTATGGCTACACCTTC. The encoded protein is CASSQLRQGWNYGYTF.

In its sample, this clonotype was seen many times. The CDR3 spells CASRQTGLNEKLFF. Written as DNA, the CDR3 is TGTGCCAGCAGACAGACAGGACTTAATGAAAAACTGTTTTTT. The V call is TRBV12-3 or TRBV12-4, the J call TRBJ1-4; maybe TRBD1 (6 bases). Between the trimmed V and J ends, which lost 6 bases and 4 bases, there was a span of 12 bases. The CDR3 length is 14 residues.

This clonotype has a handful of counts. CDR3 DNA sequence: TGTGCCAGCTCCCAGGGAGGCGGGGGGTTGCTATCTGGGGCCAACGTCCTGACTTTC. This translates into CASSQGGGGLLSGANVLTF. The rearrangement links TRBV5-4 to TRBJ2-6; 8 bases align to TRBD2. Germline-derived CDR1 and CDR2 are SGHNT and YYREEE (reference sequence). CDR3 length: 19 residues. V shed 7 bases and J 1 base; nucleotides not matched to a gene: 16.

The V gene is TRBV5-1, the J gene TRBJ2-1, with 12 bases lining up with TRBD2. CDR3 size: 16 residues. Per the germline V gene, CDR1 is SGHRS and CDR2 is YFSETQ. J gave up 6 bases and V 0 bases, and 4 bases lay outside the gene matches. The CDR3: CASSLGGLAGFNEQFF. CDR3 DNA sequence: TGCGCCAGCAGCTTGGGGGGACTAGCGGGTTTCAATGAGCAGTTCTTC. The full variable domain, its missing parts supplied by reference TRBV5-1 and TRBJ2-1, is KAGVTQTPRYLIKTRGQQVTLSCSPISGHRSVSWYQQTPGQGLQFLFEYFSETQRNKGNFPGRFSGRQFSNSRSEMNVSTLELGDSALYLCASSLGGLAGFNEQFFGPGTRLTVL.

This clonotype was seen a few times. The chain combines TRBV11-1 with TRBJ2-7; tentatively, D is TRBD1 (5 bases). The CDR3 totals 14 residues. The V end was cut by 5 bases, the J end by 0 bases, with 11 bases between. Germline CDR1 is SGHAT and CDR2 is FQDESV (reference sequence). CDR3 DNA sequence: TGTGCCAGCAGCCGAACGGACATCTCCTACGAGCAGTACTTC. Its protein product is CASSRTDISYEQYF.

In this sample, this clonotype turned up a few times. The genes are TRBV7-2 and TRBJ2-1; D possibly matches TRBD1 or TRBD2 (6 bases each). The CDR3 runs to 16 residues. Germline V lookup: CDR1 SGHTA, CDR2 FQGNSA. The V end lost 6 bases, the J end lost 2 bases, and 17 bases lay between the germline ends. The CDR3 is CASRPVGGQTYNEQFF. CDR3 in DNA: TGTGCCAGCAGACCAGTCGGGGGCCAGACCTACAATGAGCAGTTCTTC.

The rearrangement joins TRBV30 to TRBJ1-5; D not certain. The V gene lost 2 bases and the J gene lost 7 bases, with 9 bases spanning the gap. There are 12 residues in the CDR3. Germline CDR1 reads GTSNPN; CDR2 reads SVGIG (reference sequence). The CDR3 bases are TGTGCCTGGAGTCCCCCGCGGCAGCCCCAGCATTTT. Residues: CAWSPPRQPQHF. Drawing the rest from reference TRBV30 and TRBJ1-5, the complete variable domain is SQTIHQWPATLVQPVGSPLSLECTVEGTSNPNLYWYRQAAGRGLQLLFYSVGIGQISSEVPQNLSASRPQDRQFILSSKKLLLSDSGFYLCAWSPPRQPQHFGDGTRLSIL.

The chain uses TRBV7-9 and TRBJ1-2, with TRBD1 matching 7 bases. Germline V gene sequence: CDR1 SEHNR, CDR2 FQNEAQ (reference sequence). CDR3 length: 13 residues. Germline trimming cut 5 bases from V and 8 bases from J; bases unmatched to any gene: 8. The CDR3 protein is CASSPLRGYGYTF. The CDR3 DNA reads as TGTGCCAGCAGCCCCCTCAGGGGGTACGGCTACACCTTC. Using reference TRBV7-9 and TRBJ1-2 for the parts outside the CDR3, the full variable domain is DTGVSQNPRHKITKRGQNVTFRCDPISEHNRLYWYRQTLGQGPEFLTYFQNEAQLEKSRLLSDRFSAERPKGSFSTLEIQRTEQGDSAMYLCASSPLRGYGYTFGSGTRLTVV.

J is TRBJ2-1 and V is TRBV7-3, with TRBD2 identical over 8 bases. The CDR3 is 17 amino acids. Germline V gene sequence: CDR1 SGHTA, CDR2 FQGTGA. The trim removed 0 bases at V and 4 bases at J, leaving 8 bases unmatched. Written as DNA, the CDR3 is TGTGCCAGCAGCTTAACGCCGGGGGGGGCTCGGTACAATGAGCAGTTCTTC. Its protein product is CASSLTPGGARYNEQFF. The variable domain in full, with the rest retrieved from reference TRBV7-3 and TRBJ2-1, is GAGVSQTPSNKVTEKGKYVELRCDPISGHTALYWYRQSLGQGPEFLIYFQGTGAADDSGLPNDRFFAVRPEGSVSTLKIQRTERGDSAVYLCASSLTPGGARYNEQFFGPGTRLTVL.

The V and J genes are TRBV12-3 or TRBV12-4 and TRBJ2-1; 8 bases are a match to TRBD1. The CDR3 has 15 amino acids. V lost 6 bases to trimming and J lost 6 bases; unmatched junction nucleotides: 10. The CDR3: CASRTGTGTLNEQFF. For the CDR3, the DNA is TGTGCCAGCAGGACAGGGACAGGCACCCTCAATGAGCAGTTCTTC.

The chain recombines TRBV29-1 with TRBJ2-2, with D possibly matching TRBD2 (5 bases). The CDR3 has 13 residues. The germline gives CDR1 SQVTM, CDR2 ANQGSEA. V lost 4 bases and J lost 6, with 12 bases in between. The CDR3 bases are TGCAGCGTTGTTGGACTTGGGTCCGGGGAGCTGTTTTTT. Translation: CSVVGLGSGELFF.